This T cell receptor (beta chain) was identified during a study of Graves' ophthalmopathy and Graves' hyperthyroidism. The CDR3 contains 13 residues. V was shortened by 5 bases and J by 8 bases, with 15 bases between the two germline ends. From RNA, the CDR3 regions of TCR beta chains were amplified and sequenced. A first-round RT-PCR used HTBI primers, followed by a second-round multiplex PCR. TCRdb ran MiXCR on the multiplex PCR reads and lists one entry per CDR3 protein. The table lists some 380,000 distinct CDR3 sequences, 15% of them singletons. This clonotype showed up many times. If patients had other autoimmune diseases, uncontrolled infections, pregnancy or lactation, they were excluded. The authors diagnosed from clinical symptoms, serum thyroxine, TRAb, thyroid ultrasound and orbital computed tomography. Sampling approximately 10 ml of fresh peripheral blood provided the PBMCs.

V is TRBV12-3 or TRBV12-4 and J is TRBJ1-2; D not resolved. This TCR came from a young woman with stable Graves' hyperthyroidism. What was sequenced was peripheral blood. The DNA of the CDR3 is TGTGCCAGCAGTCCACGGTCGGGGTTGGGCTACACCTTC. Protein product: CASSPRSGLGYTF.